Included here is one TCR beta chain sequence, with context. The target of this receptor is not known. The sample holds no much larger clone one base away, and base qualities are not on file. According to the germline V gene, CDR1 reads LGHNA and CDR2 reads YSLEER. The CDR3 runs 15 amino acids, cysteine and phenylalanine included. Only CDR3 DNA remains: 45 bases, in frame from the first base. Trimming accounts for 4 bases at V and 2 bases at J, while the number of junction bases matched to no gene is 4. The data derive from a study of shared clonotypes between healthy human individuals (dated by TCRdb to the early 2020s). For the wider study: The cohort included three men and a couple of women between 18 and 49 years of age. For each donor, three plates each were used for CD4 naive and CD4 memory, two plates were used for CD8 naive, and one plate was used for CD8 memory. To estimate repertoire size and how much clonotype sharing occurs between individuals, the study deeply sequenced the blood TCR repertoires of roughly 5 healthy adults. To increase sequencing depth and limit assay-specific biases, TCR repertoire library preparation and sequencing were carried out by different laboratories using diverse techniques. Between about 0.85 and 9.5 billion PBMCs per donor were obtained by leukapheresis.

General study outcomes and caveats: The small number of donors limited the genetic and exposure-history diversity represented. Even with the large sequencing depth, rarefaction of the sorted-subset datasets indicated that sequencing was incomplete. Naive subsets generally had larger estimated clonotype richness than memory subsets. Across a few donors, around 5.4% of naive CD4, over 3% of naive CD8, 2% to 2.5% of memory CD4, and over 0.35% of memory CD8 clonotypes were shared. Clonotypes shared by all four sorted-subset donors showed higher generation probabilities than non-shared clonotypes. Pairwise subsampling led to the expectation that sequencing depth would affect the degree of clonotype sharing among donors. Only blood was sampled, and tissue TCR repertoires likely differ from those in blood.

Using the deep immunoSEQ assay, multiplex PCR amplified TCR CDR3 regions from genomic DNA. Genomic DNA extracted from each cell subset was distributed evenly over all wells of several immunoSEQ 96-well plates, and each plate served as one replicate. For sorted subsets, approximately 200 ng of genomic DNA, equivalent to tens of thousands of T cell genomes, went into each replicate PCR. Purified libraries were measured with a Qubit 3.0 fluorometer, size-checked on a Bioanalyzer 2100, and measured again with the KAPA Library Quantification kit. Every immunoSEQ 96-well plate was sequenced on a dedicated single-read 150-cycle Illumina NextSeq 550 flow cell. The study's processing was this. Because the immunoSEQ output included only junctional sequences and no quality scores, the filtering could not be the same as the filtering used for full-length reads. To assign V/J genes and CDR3, sequences were annotated against IMGT germline references using PyIR, a Python wrapper for IgBLAST v1.9. Reads with weak V/J assignments (E-value above 1e-6), missing CDR3, stop codons, out-of-frame junctions, or ambiguous translated residues were removed. V3J clonotypes were defined by identical inferred V gene, J gene, and CDR3 amino acid sequence. To compute the percentage overlap between repertoires, the number of shared unique clonotypes was divided by the size of the smaller repertoire. Three approaches were used to assess repertoire richness: RTK rarefaction, the Chao1 estimator, and Recon v2.1 estimates of unobserved clonotypes. For all TCRbeta clonotypes obtained by the gDNA method from a few donors, generation probabilities were computed with OLGA. This is the immuneACCESS table as TCRdb keeps it, with only in-frame sequences that have V and J called. A part of the clones is gone; compared with another copy, unresolved V genes explain less than half, and the rest is unexplained. From that table come the V and J calls and clone size; the DNA was used to work out D and trimming. The sample table shows around 2,000,000 clones, and approximately 95% are seen once. Approximately 1.2% of the sample is held by the ten biggest clonotypes.

For the CD8 naive samples, CD45RO-negative cells were positively selected for CCR7, yielding a CD45RA+CCR7+ population from which TemRA cells were excluded. Healthy HIV-negative adults with no recently reported acute infections or vaccinations were included as donors. Every donor was a Caucasian adult residing in Nashville, Tennessee, USA. After blood collection by leukapheresis, PBMCs were isolated using Ficoll-Histopaque density gradient centrifugation and then cryopreserved in the vapor phase of liquid nitrogen. Analytical flow cytometry was used to check the purity and quantity of each magnetically sorted T cell population. Genomic DNA was isolated from each sorted fraction and quantified by UV absorbance on a Nanodrop 2000c.

This sequence uses TRBV4-3 and TRBJ2-5; the central 10 bases match TRBD2. Sequenced material: naive CD8+ T cells sorted from blood. The cell subset or site label, read with the paper, signifies: CD45RA+CCR7+. The sequence derives from a man between 18 and 35 years old in good health. CDR3 sequence: CASSRLTSGQETQYF. The nucleotide sequence reads TGCGCCAGCAGCCGCCTGACTAGCGGGCAAGAGACCCAGTACTTC.